These 21 T cell receptor beta chains came from one sample sequenced in a study of T-cell reconstitution after alpha-beta-depleted transplantation in children. The library targeted TCRbeta and was prepared with unique molecular identifiers. TCRdb analysed the PCR reads with MiXCR anew, one entry per CDR3 protein. Of about 600,000 distinct CDR3 sequences listed, approximately 22% are singletons. Sequenced material: PBMCs, mostly from graft donor cells, taken 360 days after TCRalphabeta/CD19-depleted stem cell transplant. These receptors originate from a boy younger than two who had a stem cell transplant for acute myeloid leukemia, so the T cells may come from the graft donor.

This clonotype was counted a few times. The J gene is TRBJ2-1, the V gene TRBV20-1; D is perhaps TRBD2 (7 bases). The CDR3 totals 15 residues. Trimming removed 5 bases from V and 4 bases from J, with 18 bases in between. Germline V gene lookup returns CDR1 DFQATT and CDR2 SNEGSKA (reference sequence). CDR3 in DNA: TGCAGTGCTCCAACTTACGGGGGGCCGTACAATGAGCAGTTCTTC. Translation gives CSAPTYGGPYNEQFF.

This clonotype was picked up many times. The chain links TRBV6-1 to TRBJ1-1; D is unclear. The germline gives CDR1 MNHNS, CDR2 SASEGT. The ends were cut back, 6 bases at V and 2 bases at J, with 22 bases in the middle. The CDR3 contains 17 residues. CDR3 residues: CASRRYAQTESNTEAFF. In DNA, the CDR3 is TGTGCCAGCAGGAGATACGCCCAGACGGAAAGTAACACTGAAGCTTTCTTT.

This clonotype was seen a few times. The V gene is TRBV20-1, the J gene TRBJ2-3, with 12 bases lining up with TRBD2. V was clipped by 6 bases and J by 2 bases; unmatched bases: 6. The CDR3 length is 15 residues. Germline loops: CDR1 DFQATT, CDR2 SNEGSKA (reference sequence). CDR3 in DNA: TGCAGTGCCAACCGACTAGCGGGGGTCACAGATACGCAGTATTTT. Encoded protein: CSANRLAGVTDTQYF.

The gene calls are TRBV20-1 and TRBJ2-7; D possibly uses TRBD1 or TRBD2 (5 bases each). From germline, CDR1 is DFQATT and CDR2 SNEGSKA (reference sequence). The CDR3 runs to 14 residues. The germline V and J ends were trimmed by 6 bases and 0 bases, with 15 bases remaining between them. CDR3 sequence reads: CSAGDVESSYEQYF. The CDR3 DNA reads as TGCAGTGCGGGGGACGTAGAAAGCTCCTACGAGCAGTACTTC.

This clonotype appeared a few times. This chain connects TRBV15 to TRBJ2-1, with D possibly TRBD2 on 5 matching bases. Germline assignment: CDR1 LNHNV and CDR2 YYDKDF (reference sequence). CDR3 length equals 12 residues. Trimming removed 5 bases at V and 7 bases at J, with 9 bases between. CDR3 loop: CATSAGGNEQFF. The CDR3 nucleotides are TGTGCCACCAGCGCCGGCGGGAATGAGCAGTTCTTC.

This clonotype was recorded many times. The chain has TRBV10-2 and TRBJ2-1; TRBD1 is a possible D gene (5 bases). Germline assignment: CDR1 WSHSY and CDR2 SAAADI. The V gene lost 4 bases and the J gene lost 7 bases, with 14 bases spanning the gap. The CDR3 contains 14 residues. The CDR3 DNA sequence: TGCGCCAGCAGTGGTCACAGGTCCGAAAATGAGCAGTTCTTC. This encodes CASSGHRSENEQFF.

The chain carries TRBV15 and TRBJ2-5; 7 positions agree with TRBD1. V dropped 1 base and J dropped 5; count of bases not matched to a gene: 7. CDR1 LNHNV and CDR2 YYDKDF come from the germline V gene (reference sequence). This CDR3 region has 15 residues. CDR3: CATSRVRQGPETQYF. The CDR3 DNA is TGTGCCACCAGCAGAGTAAGACAGGGTCCGGAGACCCAGTACTTC.

This clonotype was detected many times. The chain uses TRBV15 and TRBJ2-1; D is possibly TRBD1 or TRBD2 (5 bases each). The V gene's germline CDR1 is LNHNV and CDR2 YYDKDF (reference sequence). V lost 9 bases, J lost 3 bases, and 12 bases lay in between. The CDR3 length is 13 residues. CDR3 residues: CATVGPNYNEQFF. The DNA of the CDR3 is TGTGCCACGGTGGGACCCAACTACAATGAGCAGTTCTTC.

The rearrangement joins TRBV20-1 to TRBJ2-3, with D hard to call. CDR1 and CDR2 from the germline V gene are DFQATT and SNEGSKA (reference sequence). Between the trimmed V and J ends, which lost 4 bases and 6 bases, there was a span of 14 bases. This CDR3 has 13 residues. DNA of the CDR3: TGCAGTGCTATGCAGTCTCCAGCGGATACGCAGTATTTT. Translating it yields CSAMQSPADTQYF.

This clonotype was observed at least ten times. The DNA of the CDR3 is TGTGCCAGCTCACCAGGACAGACGAACACTGAAGCTTTCTTT. Amino acids: CASSPGQTNTEAFF. The chain has TRBV18 and TRBJ1-1; D is perhaps TRBD1 (6 bases). The germline V and J ends were trimmed by 2 bases and 1 base, with 8 bases remaining between them. Germline V lookup: CDR1 KGHSH, CDR2 LQKENI. This CDR3 region has 14 residues. Based on the CDR3 plus reference TRBV18 and TRBJ1-1, the full variable domain is NAGVMQNPRHLVRRRGQEARLRCSPMKGHSHVYWYRQLPEEGLKFMVYLQKENIIDESGMPKERFSAEFPKEGPSILRIQQVVRGDSAAYFCASSPGQTNTEAFFGQGTRLTVV.

This clonotype has ten or more counts. This chain joins TRBV19 and TRBJ2-3; 9 positions match TRBD2. Germline loops: CDR1 LNHDA, CDR2 SQIVND (reference sequence). CDR3 length: 15 residues. V lost 3 bases and J lost 3; bases outside the gene matches: 4. CDR3 protein: CASSMVAGETDTQYF. CDR3 nucleotide sequence: TGTGCCAGTAGTATGGTAGCGGGGGAGACAGATACGCAGTATTTT.

This clonotype showed up just a few times. V gene TRBV20-1 combines with J gene TRBJ2-7; D is uncertain. This CDR3 contains 12 residues. Germline V gene lookup returns CDR1 DFQATT and CDR2 SNEGSKA (reference sequence). The ends were cut back, 6 bases at V and 3 bases at J, with 12 bases in the middle. CDR3 region: CSAPGLVYEQYV. The CDR3 region has the DNA TGCAGTGCACCCGGGTTGGTCTACGAGCAGTACGTC.

The V gene is TRBV30, the J gene TRBJ2-7; D unclear. CDR1 GTSNPN and CDR2 SVGIG come from the germline V gene (reference sequence). V lost 5 bases and J 0 bases, leaving 5 bases between the germline ends. There are 11 residues in the CDR3. The CDR3 DNA follows: TGTGCCTGGGATAACTCCTACGAGCAGTACTTC. This codes for CAWDNSYEQYF.

Ten or more counts support this clonotype. V and J are TRBV29-1 and TRBJ2-1, with 9 bases fitting TRBD1. The V segment lost 7 bases and the J segment 8 bases; nucleotides outside the gene matches: 9. CDR3 length: 13 amino acids. The germline V gene has CDR1 SQVTM and CDR2 ANQGSEA. CDR3 residues: CSASGQGFDEQFF. For the CDR3, the DNA is TGCAGCGCCTCGGGACAGGGATTCGATGAGCAGTTCTTC.

The chain joins TRBV6-1 to TRBJ1-2, with D perhaps matching TRBD1 (5 bases). The germline gives CDR1 MNHNS, CDR2 SASEGT. This CDR3 contains 14 residues. Trimming removed 2 bases at V and 8 bases at J, with 15 bases between. CDR3 protein: CASSEPIGARGYTF. The CDR3, as DNA: TGTGCCAGCAGTGAACCCATCGGGGCGCGGGGCTACACCTTC.

This chain connects TRBV6-1 to TRBJ2-7; tentative D call: TRBD2 (7 bases). The V and J ends lost 5 bases and 4 bases respectively, with 15 bases between them. Germline V CDR1 and CDR2: MNHNS, SASEGT. The CDR3 covers 14 residues. CDR3 residues: CASSRVGGTYEQYF. In DNA, the CDR3 is TGTGCCAGCAGTAGGGTCGGGGGGACATACGAGCAGTACTTC.

The chain recombines TRBV12-3 or TRBV12-4 with TRBJ1-5; TRBD1 matches 9 bases. V lost 6 bases to trimming and J lost 6 bases; unmatched junction nucleotides: 9. The CDR3 consists of 15 residues. CDR3 sequence: CASSLGTGLAQPQHF. DNA of the CDR3: TGTGCCAGCAGCCTCGGGACAGGGTTAGCTCAGCCCCAGCATTTT.

This clonotype was seen ten or more times. This rearrangement joins TRBV12-3 or TRBV12-4 to TRBJ2-7, with 9 bases identical to TRBD2. The CDR3 runs 14 residues. The ends lost 5 bases at V and 1 base at J; junction bases unmatched: 3. The DNA for the CDR3 is TGTGCCAGCAGTGCGACTAGCGGATCCTACGAGCAGTACTTC. This codes for CASSATSGSYEQYF.

This clonotype was counted only a few times. The chain couples TRBV29-1 to TRBJ1-2; possibly TRBD1 for D (6 bases). The germline V gene encodes CDR1 SQVTM and CDR2 ANQGSEA. V shed 1 base and J shed 2 bases, with 17 bases lying between them. This CDR3 comprises 16 residues. The CDR3 region has the DNA TGCAGCGTTGAAGCTGTCAGGGGTCGGGAGAACTATGGCTACACCTTC. It yields the protein CSVEAVRGRENYGYTF.

This clonotype was recorded many times. This rearrangement joins TRBV7-2 to TRBJ2-7, with 7 bases aligning to TRBD1. The CDR3 totals 12 residues. CDR1 SGHTA and CDR2 FQGNSA come from the germline V gene. J was trimmed by 6 bases and V by 4 bases; bases with no gene match: 3. CDR3 loop: CASSWRQGEQYF. CDR3 sequence (DNA): TGTGCCAGCAGCTGGCGACAGGGCGAGCAGTACTTC.

This clonotype was recorded at least ten times. The J gene is TRBJ1-1, the V gene TRBV29-1; TRBD1 aligns across 9 bases. Germline values: CDR1 SQVTM, CDR2 ANQGSEA. J was trimmed by 4 bases and V by 3 bases; bases with no gene match: 6. CDR3 length: 14 amino acids. CDR3 loop: CSVEQQGAGTEAFF. The DNA of the CDR3 is TGCAGCGTTGAGCAACAGGGGGCTGGCACTGAAGCTTTCTTT.